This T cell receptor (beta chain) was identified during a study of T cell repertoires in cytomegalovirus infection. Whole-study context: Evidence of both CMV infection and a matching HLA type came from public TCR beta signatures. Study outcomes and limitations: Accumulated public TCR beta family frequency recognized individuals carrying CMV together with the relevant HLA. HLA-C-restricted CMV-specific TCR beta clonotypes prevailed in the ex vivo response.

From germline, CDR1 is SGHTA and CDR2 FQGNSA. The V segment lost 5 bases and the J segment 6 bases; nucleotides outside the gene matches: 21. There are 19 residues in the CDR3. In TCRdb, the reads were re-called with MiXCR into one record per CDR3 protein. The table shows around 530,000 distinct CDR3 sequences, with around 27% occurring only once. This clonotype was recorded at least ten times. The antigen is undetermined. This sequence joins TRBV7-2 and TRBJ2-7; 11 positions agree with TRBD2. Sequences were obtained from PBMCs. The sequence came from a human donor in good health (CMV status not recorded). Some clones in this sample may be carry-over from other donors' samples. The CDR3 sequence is CASSPRSGLAENSGTEQYF. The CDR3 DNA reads TGTGCCAGCAGCCCTAGATCGGGACTAGCGGAAAATTCTGGAACCGAGCAGTACTTC.